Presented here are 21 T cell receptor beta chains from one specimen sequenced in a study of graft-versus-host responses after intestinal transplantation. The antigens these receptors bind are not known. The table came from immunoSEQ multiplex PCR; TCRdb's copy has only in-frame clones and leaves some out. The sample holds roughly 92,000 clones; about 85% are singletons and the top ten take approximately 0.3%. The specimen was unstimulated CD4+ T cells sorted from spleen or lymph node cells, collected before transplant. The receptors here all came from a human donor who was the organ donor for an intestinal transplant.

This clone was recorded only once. CDR3 region: CASSLSGTGGNTIYF. As DNA, the CDR3 is TGTGCCAGCAGCTTATCTGGGACAGGGGGAAACACCATATATTTT. The rearrangement links TRBV7-9 to TRBJ1-3; 9 bases agree with TRBD1. The CDR3 has 15 residues. V trimming: 2 bases; J trimming: 4 bases; junction bases outside the gene matches: 3. In germline, CDR1 is SEHNR, CDR2 FQNEAQ (reference sequence). Complete variable domain (other parts from reference TRBV7-9 and TRBJ1-3): DTGVSQNPRHKITKRGQNVTFRCDPISEHNRLYWYRQTLGQGPEFLTYFQNEAQLEKSRLLSDRFSAERPKGSFSTLEIQRTEQGDSAMYLCASSLSGTGGNTIYFGEGSWLTVV.

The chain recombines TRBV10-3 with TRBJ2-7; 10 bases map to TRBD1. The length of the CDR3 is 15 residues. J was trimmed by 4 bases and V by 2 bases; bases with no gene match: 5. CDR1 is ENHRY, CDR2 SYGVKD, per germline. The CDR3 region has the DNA TGTGCCATCAGTGAGACCGGGACAGGGGATTACGAGCAGTACTTC. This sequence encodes CAISETGTGDYEQYF.

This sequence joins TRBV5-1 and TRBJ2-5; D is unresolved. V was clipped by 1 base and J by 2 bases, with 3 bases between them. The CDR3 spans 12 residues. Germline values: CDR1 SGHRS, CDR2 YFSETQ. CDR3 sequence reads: CASSLQQETQYF. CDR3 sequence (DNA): TGCGCCAGCAGCTTGCAACAAGAGACCCAGTACTTC.

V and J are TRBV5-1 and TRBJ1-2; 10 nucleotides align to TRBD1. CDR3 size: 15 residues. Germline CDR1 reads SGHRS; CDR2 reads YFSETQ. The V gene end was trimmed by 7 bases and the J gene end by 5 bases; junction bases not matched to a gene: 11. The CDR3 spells CASGPTGGEWYGYTF. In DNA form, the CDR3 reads TGCGCCAGCGGACCGACAGGGGGCGAGTGGTATGGCTACACCTTC.

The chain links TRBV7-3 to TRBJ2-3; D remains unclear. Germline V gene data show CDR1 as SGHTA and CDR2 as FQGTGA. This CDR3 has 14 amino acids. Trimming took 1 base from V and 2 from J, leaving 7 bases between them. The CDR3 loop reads CASSLSPHTDTQYF. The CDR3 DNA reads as TGTGCCAGCAGCTTAAGTCCACACACAGATACGCAGTATTTT.

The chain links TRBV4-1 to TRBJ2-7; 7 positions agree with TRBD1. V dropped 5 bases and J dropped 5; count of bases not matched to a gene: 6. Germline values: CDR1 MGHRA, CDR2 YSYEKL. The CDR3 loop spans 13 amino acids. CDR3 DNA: TGCGCCAGCAGCAAGACAGGGTGGGACGAGCAGTACTTC. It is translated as CASSKTGWDEQYF.

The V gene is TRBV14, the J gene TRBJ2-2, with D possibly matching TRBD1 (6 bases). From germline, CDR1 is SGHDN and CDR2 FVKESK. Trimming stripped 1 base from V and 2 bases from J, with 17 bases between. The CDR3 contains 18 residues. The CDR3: CASSQAGTRPRNTGELFF. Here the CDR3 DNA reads TGTGCCAGCAGCCAAGCCGGGACAAGGCCTCGAAACACCGGGGAGCTGTTTTTT.

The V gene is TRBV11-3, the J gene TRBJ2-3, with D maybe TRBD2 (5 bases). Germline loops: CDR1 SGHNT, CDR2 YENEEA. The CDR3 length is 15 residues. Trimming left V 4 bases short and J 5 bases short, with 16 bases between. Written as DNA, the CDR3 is TGTGCCAGCAGCTCCGGGGTATTGTCGGTAGATACGCAGTATTTT. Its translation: CASSSGVLSVDTQYF.

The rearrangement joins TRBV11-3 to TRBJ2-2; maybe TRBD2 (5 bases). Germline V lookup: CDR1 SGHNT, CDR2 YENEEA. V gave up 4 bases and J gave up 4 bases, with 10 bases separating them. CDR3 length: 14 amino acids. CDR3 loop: CASSSGSVTGELFF. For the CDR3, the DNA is TGTGCCAGCAGCTCGGGGTCAGTCACCGGGGAGCTGTTTTTT.

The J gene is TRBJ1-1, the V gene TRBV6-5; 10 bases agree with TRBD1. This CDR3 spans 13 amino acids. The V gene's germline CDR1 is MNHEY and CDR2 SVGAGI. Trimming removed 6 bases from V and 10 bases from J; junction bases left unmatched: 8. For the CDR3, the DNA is TGTGCCAGCAGCCATGGGACAGGGGCGCGAGCTTTCTTT. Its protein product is CASSHGTGARAFF.

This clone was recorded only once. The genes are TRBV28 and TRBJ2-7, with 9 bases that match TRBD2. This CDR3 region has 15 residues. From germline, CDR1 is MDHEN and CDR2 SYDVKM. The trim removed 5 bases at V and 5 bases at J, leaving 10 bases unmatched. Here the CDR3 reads CASSLGSGRSHEQYF. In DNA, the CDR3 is TGTGCCAGCAGTCTGGGTAGCGGGAGATCCCACGAGCAGTACTTC.

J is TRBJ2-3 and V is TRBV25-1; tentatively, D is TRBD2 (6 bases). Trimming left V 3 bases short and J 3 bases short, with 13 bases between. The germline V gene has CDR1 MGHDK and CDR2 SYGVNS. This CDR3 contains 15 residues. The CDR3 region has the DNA TGTGCCAGCAGTGATTGGCGGGGCGGGACAGATACGCAGTATTTT. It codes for CASSDWRGGTDTQYF.

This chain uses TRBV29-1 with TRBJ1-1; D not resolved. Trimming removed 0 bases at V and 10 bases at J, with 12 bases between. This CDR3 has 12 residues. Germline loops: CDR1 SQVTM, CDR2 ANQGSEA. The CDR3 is CSVEDRGSGAFF. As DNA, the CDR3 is TGCAGCGTTGAAGACAGAGGCAGCGGAGCTTTCTTT.

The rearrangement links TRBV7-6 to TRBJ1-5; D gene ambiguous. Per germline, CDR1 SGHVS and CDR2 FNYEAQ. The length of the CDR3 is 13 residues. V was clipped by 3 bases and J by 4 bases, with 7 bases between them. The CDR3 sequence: CASSLGINQPQHF. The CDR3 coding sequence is TGTGCCAGCAGCTTGGGCATAAATCAGCCCCAGCATTTT.

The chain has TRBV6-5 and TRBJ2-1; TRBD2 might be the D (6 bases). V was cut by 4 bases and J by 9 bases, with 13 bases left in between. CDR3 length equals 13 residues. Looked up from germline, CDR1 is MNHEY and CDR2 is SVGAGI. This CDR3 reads CASSLRLVGEQFF. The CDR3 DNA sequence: TGTGCCAGCAGTTTGCGACTAGTAGGTGAGCAGTTCTTC.

CDR3 in DNA: TGCGCCAGCAGCCAAGAGGGCCCGGGGAGGGAGACCCAGTACTTC. As protein: CASSQEGPGRETQYF. The rearrangement links TRBV4-1 to TRBJ2-5, with D maybe TRBD2 (6 bases). This CDR3 is built from 15 residues. The germline CDR1 and CDR2 sequences are MGHRA and YSYEKL. V lost 0 bases, J lost 5 bases, and 13 bases lay in between.

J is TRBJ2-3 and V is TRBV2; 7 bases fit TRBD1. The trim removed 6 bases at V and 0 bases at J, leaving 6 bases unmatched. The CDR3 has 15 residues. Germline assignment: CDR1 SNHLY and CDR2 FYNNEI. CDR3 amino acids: CASSGTGVSTDTQYF. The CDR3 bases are TGTGCCAGCAGCGGCACAGGGGTCAGCACAGATACGCAGTATTTT.

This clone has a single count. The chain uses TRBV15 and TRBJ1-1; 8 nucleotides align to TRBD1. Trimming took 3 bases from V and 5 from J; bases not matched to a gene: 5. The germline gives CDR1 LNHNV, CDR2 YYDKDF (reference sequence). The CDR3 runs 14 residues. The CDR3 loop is CATSRLYRGTEAFF. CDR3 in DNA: TGTGCCACCAGCAGGTTATACAGGGGGACTGAAGCTTTCTTT.

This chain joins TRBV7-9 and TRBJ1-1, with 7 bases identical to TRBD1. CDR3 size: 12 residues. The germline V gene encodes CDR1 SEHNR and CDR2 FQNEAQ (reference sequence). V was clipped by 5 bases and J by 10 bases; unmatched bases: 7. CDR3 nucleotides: TGTGCCAGCAGCGGAGGGAACAGGGGAGCTTTCTTT. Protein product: CASSGGNRGAFF.

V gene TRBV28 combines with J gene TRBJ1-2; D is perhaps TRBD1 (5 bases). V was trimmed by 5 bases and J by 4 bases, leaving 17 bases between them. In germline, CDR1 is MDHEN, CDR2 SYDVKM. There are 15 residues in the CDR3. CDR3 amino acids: CASSRSGTGGYGYTF. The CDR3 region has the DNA TGTGCCAGCAGTCGTTCCGGGACTGGAGGCTATGGCTACACCTTC.

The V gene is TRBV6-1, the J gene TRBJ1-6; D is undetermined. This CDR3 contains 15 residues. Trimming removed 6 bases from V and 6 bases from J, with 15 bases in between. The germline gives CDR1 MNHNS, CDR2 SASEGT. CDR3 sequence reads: CASRSEPGSNSPLHF. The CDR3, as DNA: TGTGCCAGCAGGTCTGAACCCGGGTCTAATTCACCCCTCCACTTT.